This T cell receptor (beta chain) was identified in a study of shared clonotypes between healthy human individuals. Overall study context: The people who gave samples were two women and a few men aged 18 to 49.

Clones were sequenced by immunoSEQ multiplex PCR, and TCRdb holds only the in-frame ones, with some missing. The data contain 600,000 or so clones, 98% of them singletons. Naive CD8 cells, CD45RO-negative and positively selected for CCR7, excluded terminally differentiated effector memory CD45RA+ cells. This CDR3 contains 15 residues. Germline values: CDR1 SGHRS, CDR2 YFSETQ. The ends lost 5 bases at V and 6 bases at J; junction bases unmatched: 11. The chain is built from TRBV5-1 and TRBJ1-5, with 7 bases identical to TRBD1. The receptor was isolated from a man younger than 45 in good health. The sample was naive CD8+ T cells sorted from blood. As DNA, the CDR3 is TGCGCCAGCAGGCCTAATACAGGGGCGATTCAGCCCCAGCATTTT. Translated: CASRPNTGAIQPQHF.